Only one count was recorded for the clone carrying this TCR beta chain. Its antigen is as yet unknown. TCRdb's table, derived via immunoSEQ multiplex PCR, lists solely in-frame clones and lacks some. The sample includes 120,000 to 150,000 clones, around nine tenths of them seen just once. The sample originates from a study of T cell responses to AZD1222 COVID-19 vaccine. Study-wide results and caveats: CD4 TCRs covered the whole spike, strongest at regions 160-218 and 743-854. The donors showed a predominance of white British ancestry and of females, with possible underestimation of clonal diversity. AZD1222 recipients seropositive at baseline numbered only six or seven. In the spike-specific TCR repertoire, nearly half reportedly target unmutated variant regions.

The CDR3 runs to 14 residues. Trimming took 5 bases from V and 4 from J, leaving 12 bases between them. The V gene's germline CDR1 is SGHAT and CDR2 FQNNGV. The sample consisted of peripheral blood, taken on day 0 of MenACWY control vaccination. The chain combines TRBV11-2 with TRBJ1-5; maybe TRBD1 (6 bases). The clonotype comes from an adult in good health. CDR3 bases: TGTGCCAGCAGCACCGACAGGCTAAATCAGCCCCAGCATTTT. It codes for CASSTDRLNQPQHF.